This TCR beta chain originates from a study of a mutant IDH1 vaccine in newly diagnosed glioma. Study overall: Vaccination began 4-6 weeks post radiotherapy alone, or with temozolomide cycles. Receipt of radiotherapy, temozolomide, or both preceded the study, and most received both.

Note on this clone: The antigen is undetermined.

Indicated time point: week 11, during vaccination. Doses of 300 ug of mutant IDH1 20-mer peptide were given with topical imiquimod. Per germline, CDR1 LNHNV and CDR2 YYDKDF (reference sequence). V was clipped by 2 bases and J by 4 bases; unmatched bases: 10. CDR3 length: 16 residues. The assay was immunoSEQ multiplex PCR, and TCRdb's table has in-frame clones only and misses some. The sample lists about 30,000 clones; 85% to 90% were seen once. This receptor was identified in a man between 18 and 29 years old with glioma. The V call is TRBV15, the J call TRBJ1-1, with TRBD1 matching 7 bases. The starting material was PBMCs, obtained from a glioma patient whose treatment included an IDH1 peptide vaccine. In DNA, the CDR3 is TGTGCCACCAGCAGATCCCTGACAGGGCTTGCCACTGAAGCTTTCTTT. Residues: CATSRSLTGLATEAFF.